One sample yielded the 27 T cell receptor beta chains listed below, sequenced in a study of cytomegalovirus exposure and HLA in healthy donors. Method: immunoSEQ multiplex PCR; TCRdb's copy keeps in-frame clones and lacks some. The profile covers about 73,000 clones, with just under 95% appearing a single time and under 4% taken by the ten largest. The sequencing input was PBMCs. Receptors originate from a woman aged 18-30 years in good health and CMV-seropositive.

The count of this clone is one. CDR3 DNA: TGTGCCAGCAGCTTAGATCACAGGTTCGAGCAGTACTTC. Its protein is CASSLDHRFEQYF. V gene TRBV11-2 combines with J gene TRBJ2-7; perhaps TRBD1 as D (5 bases). Trimming took off 0 bases at V and 6 bases at J, with 9 bases between the two ends. Germline assignment: CDR1 SGHAT and CDR2 FQNNGV. The CDR3 sequence is 13 residues long.

The count of this clone is one. The rearrangement links TRBV19 to TRBJ1-1; TRBD1 is a possible D gene (6 bases). Trimming took 6 bases from V and 0 from J, leaving 20 bases between them. CDR1 and CDR2 (germline): LNHDA, SQIVND (reference sequence). The CDR3 is 17 residues long. CDR3 in DNA: TGTGCCAGTAGCAGAGGTTTAGGGGGGGTTATGAACACTGAAGCTTTCTTT. This sequence encodes CASSRGLGGVMNTEAFF. The full variable domain, with the rest looked up from reference TRBV19 and TRBJ1-1, is DGGITQSPKYLFRKEGQNVTLSCEQNLNHDAMYWYRQDPGQGLRLIYYSQIVNDFQKGDIAEGYSVSREKKESFPLTVTSAQKNPTAFYLCASSRGLGGVMNTEAFFGQGTRLTVV.

V is TRBV9 and J is TRBJ2-2; 10 nucleotides line up with TRBD2. The CDR3 length is 16 residues. Germline V lookup: CDR1 SGDLS, CDR2 YYNGEE. After removal of 0 bases from V and 6 bases from J, the junction contained 5 bases not matched to a gene. The CDR3 region is CASSVVPSGGPGELFF. In nucleotides, the CDR3 is TGTGCCAGCAGCGTAGTTCCTAGCGGGGGCCCCGGGGAGCTGTTTTTT.

The CDR3 nucleotides read TGTGCCAGCAGTGGGACACGGGCAGATACGCAGTATTTT. This encodes CASSGTRADTQYF. This sequence joins TRBV6-1 and TRBJ2-3; possible D gene TRBD1, 5 bases. Trimming cost V 4 bases and J 4 bases, with 9 bases left between them. The CDR3 is 13 residues long. The germline CDR1 and CDR2 sequences are MNHNS and SASEGT.

The genes are TRBV6-6 and TRBJ1-1; TRBD1 is a possible D gene (5 bases). This CDR3 comprises 12 residues. Trimming stripped 3 bases from V and 7 bases from J, with 9 bases between. Germline V gives CDR1 MNHNY, CDR2 SVGAGI (reference sequence). The CDR3 nucleotides read TGTGCCAGCAGTTATCGACAGTATGAAGCTTTCTTT. Translation: CASSYRQYEAFF.

The J gene is TRBJ1-2, the V gene TRBV4-3; no reliable D call. Germline loops: CDR1 LGHNA, CDR2 YSLEER. This CDR3 is built from 15 residues. V was trimmed by 0 bases and J by 2 bases, leaving 10 bases between them. CDR3: CASSQEAGVNYGYTF. CDR3 nucleotide sequence: TGCGCCAGCAGCCAAGAAGCAGGTGTCAACTATGGCTACACCTTC.

This CDR3 reads CASSDPTGVGEKLFF. The CDR3 DNA sequence: TGTGCCAGCAGTGATCCGACAGGGGTCGGAGAAAAACTGTTTTTT. V is TRBV25-1 and J is TRBJ1-4, with 8 nucleotides matching TRBD1. Germline V CDR1 and CDR2: MGHDK, SYGVNS. This CDR3 spans 15 amino acids. V lost 3 bases, J lost 8 bases, and 8 bases stayed unmatched. The full variable domain, its missing parts supplied by reference TRBV25-1 and TRBJ1-4, is EADIYQTPRYLVIGTGKKITLECSQTMGHDKMYWYQQDPGMELHLIHYSYGVNSTEKGDLSSESTVSRIRTEHFPLTLESARPSHTSQYLCASSDPTGVGEKLFFGSGTQLSVL.

The V and J genes are TRBV5-5 and TRBJ1-1; no reliable D call. Trimming stripped 4 bases from V and 1 base from J, with 2 bases between. Germline CDR1 reads SGHKS; CDR2 reads YYEKEE (reference sequence). CDR3 size: 11 residues. CDR3 amino acids: CASSRNTEAFF. As DNA, the CDR3 is TGTGCCAGCAGCCGGAACACTGAAGCTTTCTTT.

This clone was counted a single time. This chain uses TRBV19 with TRBJ2-2; a possible D gene is TRBD2 (5 bases). Between the trimmed V and J ends, which lost 5 bases and 0 bases, there was a span of 13 bases. The CDR3 is 16 amino acids. Germline assignment: CDR1 LNHDA and CDR2 SQIVND (reference sequence). The CDR3 reads CASSASFFTNTGELFF. The CDR3 DNA reads as TGTGCCAGTAGTGCTAGCTTCTTCACGAACACCGGGGAGCTGTTTTTT.

This sequence joins TRBV5-1 and TRBJ2-1; D unresolved. Per germline, CDR1 SGHRS and CDR2 YFSETQ. Trimming left V 2 bases short and J 8 bases short, with 8 bases between. This CDR3 comprises 12 residues. The CDR3 sequence: CASSLTGDEQFF. As DNA, the CDR3 is TGCGCCAGCAGCTTAACCGGTGATGAGCAGTTCTTC.

This clone was recorded a few times. The rearrangement uses TRBV6-5 and TRBJ2-1; 11 bases are shared with TRBD2. The germline gives CDR1 MNHEY, CDR2 SVGAGI. With V trimmed by 5 bases and J by 7 bases, 7 bases remained unmatched. The CDR3 covers 15 residues. CDR3 sequence (DNA): TGTGCCAGCAGTCACATAGCGGGAGGGGAAAATGAGCAGTTCTTC. Amino acids: CASSHIAGGENEQFF.

Notes on this clone: Distinct nucleotide sequences in the sample also encode this CDR3. The gene calls are TRBV5-6 and TRBJ2-3; 7 nucleotides line up with TRBD1. In germline, CDR1 is SGHDT, CDR2 YYEEEE. CDR3 size: 15 residues. Germline trimming cut 1 base from V and 1 base from J; bases unmatched to any gene: 3. CDR3 nucleotide sequence: TGTGCCAGCAGCTTGCGTACAGGGGGCACAGATACGCAGTATTTT. This translates into CASSLRTGGTDTQYF.

The chain has TRBV5-6 and TRBJ1-6; D not certain. This CDR3 comprises 16 residues. Germline V gene data show CDR1 as SGHDT and CDR2 as YYEEEE. The V end lost 3 bases, the J end lost 6 bases, and 16 bases lay between the germline ends. CDR3 coding DNA: TGTGCCAGCAGCTGGAACCCCAGGTTGGGTAATTCACCCCTCCACTTT. Amino acid sequence: CASSWNPRLGNSPLHF.

V and J are TRBV5-1 and TRBJ1-3; 7 nucleotides agree with TRBD1. Germline CDR1 reads SGHRS; CDR2 reads YFSETQ. V lost 4 bases, J lost 4 bases, and 11 bases stayed unmatched. The length of the CDR3 is 16 residues. CDR3 nucleotide sequence: TGCGCCAGCAGCCCCAACGGACAGGCAAAAGGAAACACCATATATTTT. Protein sequence: CASSPNGQAKGNTIYF. Together with reference TRBV5-1 and TRBJ1-3, the CDR3 gives the full variable domain: KAGVTQTPRYLIKTRGQQVTLSCSPISGHRSVSWYQQTPGQGLQFLFEYFSETQRNKGNFPGRFSGRQFSNSRSEMNVSTLELGDSALYLCASSPNGQAKGNTIYFGEGSWLTVV.

The chain combines TRBV4-3 with TRBJ2-1, with a weak D call TRBD2 (6 bases). This CDR3 comprises 14 residues. Germline assignment: CDR1 LGHNA and CDR2 YSLEER. Trimming cost V 0 bases and J 10 bases, with 13 bases left between them. The CDR3 DNA follows: TGCGCCAGCAGCCAAGATGGTAGGGACTCGGAGCAGTTCTTC. Encoded protein: CASSQDGRDSEQFF.

The CDR3 spells CASEDRGIETQYF. DNA for the CDR3: TGTGCCAGCGAGGACAGGGGCATAGAGACCCAGTACTTC. The chain recombines TRBV6-6 with TRBJ2-5; 9 bases agree with TRBD1. V gave up 8 bases and J gave up 4 bases; unmatched junction bases: 5. Germline lookup yields CDR1 MNHNY and CDR2 SVGAGI (reference sequence). CDR3 length: 13 amino acids.

This clone was seen a single time. The rearrangement links TRBV6-4 to TRBJ2-7, with 9 bases identical to TRBD1. Losses at the gene ends were 6 bases for V and 4 bases for J; bases not matched to a gene: 7. Germline V gene data show CDR1 as MRHNA and CDR2 as SNTAGT. This CDR3 is built from 14 residues. DNA of the CDR3: TGTGCCAGCAGCATAGACAGGGGGAGGTACGAGCAGTACTTC. This sequence encodes CASSIDRGRYEQYF.

The V and J genes are TRBV2 and TRBJ2-6, with D perhaps TRBD1 (6 bases). The CDR3 totals 18 residues. Between the trimmed V and J ends, which lost 6 bases and 1 base, there was a span of 19 bases. In germline, CDR1 is SNHLY, CDR2 FYNNEI. CDR3: CASSDAPTGWSGANVLTF. Here the CDR3 DNA reads TGTGCCAGCAGCGACGCCCCTACAGGGTGGTCTGGGGCCAACGTCCTGACTTTC.

This clone appeared once. This sequence joins TRBV28 and TRBJ2-7; D ambiguous. This CDR3 is 14 amino acids long. In germline, CDR1 is MDHEN, CDR2 SYDVKM. The ends were cut back, 5 bases at V and 2 bases at J, with 13 bases in the middle. The CDR3 loop is CASSGVSPTYEQYF. The CDR3, as DNA: TGTGCCAGCAGTGGTGTAAGCCCTACCTACGAGCAGTACTTC.

This chain uses TRBV4-1 with TRBJ2-3; 16 positions match TRBD2. The CDR3 totals 21 residues. V lost 4 bases, J lost 0 bases, and 13 bases stayed unmatched. In germline, CDR1 is MGHRA, CDR2 YSYEKL. CDR3 sequence reads: CASSPPGGLAGGKTSTDTQYF. The DNA of the CDR3 is TGCGCCAGCAGCCCACCCGGGGGACTAGCGGGGGGGAAAACTAGCACAGATACGCAGTATTTT.

The chain combines TRBV18 with TRBJ2-1; 11 bases agree with TRBD2. V lost 7 bases, J lost 8 bases, and 7 bases stayed unmatched. This CDR3 is 14 amino acids long. The V gene's germline CDR1 is KGHSH and CDR2 LQKENI. DNA for the CDR3: TGTGCCAGCTTAACTAGCGGGGGAGGCGATGAGCAGTTCTTC. Encoded protein: CASLTSGGGDEQFF.

The gene calls are TRBV2 and TRBJ2-3; D is possibly TRBD1 (6 bases). Germline-derived CDR1 and CDR2 are SNHLY and FYNNEI. The CDR3 spans 15 residues. V lost 6 bases to trimming and J lost 1 base, with 14 bases between them. The CDR3 sequence is CASSPRTAGTDTQYF. The CDR3 DNA follows: TGTGCCAGCAGCCCTCGGACAGCCGGCACAGATACGCAGTATTTT.

The rearrangement uses TRBV6-6 and TRBJ1-2; 10 positions match TRBD1. The CDR3 covers 15 residues. The germline V gene has CDR1 MNHNY and CDR2 SVGAGI (reference sequence). V was clipped by 4 bases and J by 0 bases; unmatched bases: 2. CDR3 nucleotide sequence: TGTGCCAGCAGTTGGGACAGGGGCTCTAACTATGGCTACACCTTC. It codes for CASSWDRGSNYGYTF.

This clone was observed a single time. The chain combines TRBV6-1 with TRBJ1-3; a possible D gene is TRBD1 (6 bases). CDR1 is MNHNS, CDR2 SASEGT, per germline. The CDR3 is made up of 14 amino acids. With 5 bases removed from V and 4 bases from J, the gap between germline ends came to 12 bases. This CDR3 reads CASSTTGLGNTIYF. The DNA for the CDR3 is TGTGCCAGCAGTACGACAGGTTTGGGAAACACCATATATTTT.

The chain couples TRBV7-9 to TRBJ2-3; D is unclear. The CDR3 sequence is 11 residues long. V was shortened by 4 bases and J by 5 bases, with 4 bases between the two germline ends. CDR1 and CDR2 (germline): SEHNR, FQNEAQ (reference sequence). The CDR3 protein is CASSSRDTQYF. CDR3 bases: TGTGCCAGCAGCTCGAGAGATACGCAGTATTTT. Based on the CDR3 plus reference TRBV7-9 and TRBJ2-3, the full variable domain is DTGVSQNPRHKITKRGQNVTFRCDPISEHNRLYWYRQTLGQGPEFLTYFQNEAQLEKSRLLSDRFSAERPKGSFSTLEIQRTEQGDSAMYLCASSSRDTQYFGPGTRLTVL.

The chain uses TRBV2 and TRBJ1-1; no clear D gene. This CDR3 spans 15 amino acids. Germline-derived CDR1 and CDR2 are SNHLY and FYNNEI. Trimming shortened V by 5 bases and J by 8 bases, and 21 bases separated the two germline ends. CDR3 nucleotide sequence: TGTGCCAGCAGTTCTGTGAGCGGCAGAGCCGCGGAAGCTTTCTTT. It specifies CASSSVSGRAAEAFF.

The rearrangement links TRBV19 to TRBJ2-1; the D gene is possibly TRBD1 (6 bases). The CDR3 has 15 residues. Germline CDR1 reads LNHDA; CDR2 reads SQIVND (reference sequence). The V end lost 1 base, the J end lost 2 bases, and 9 bases lay between the germline ends. CDR3 sequence (DNA): TGTGCCAGTAGTATAGTAGGGGGAACCTACAATGAGCAGTTCTTC. It codes for CASSIVGGTYNEQFF.